The subject of this entry is one T cell receptor (beta chain). No antigen is known for it. The data stem from a study of T cell responses to AZD1222 COVID-19 vaccine. Assay used: immunoSEQ multiplex PCR; TCRdb lists only in-frame clones, some missing. The sample holds about 120,000 clones; about 91% are singletons and the top ten take 2.8%. Study outcomes and limitations: Breadth and depth of Spike-specific TCRs rose after two AZD1222 doses. Nearly half of unique spike-specific TCRs reportedly avoided B.1.351 and B.1.1.7 mutated regions.

V gave up 0 bases and J gave up 5 bases; unmatched junction bases: 5. Germline CDR1 is SGDLS and CDR2 is YYNGEE. The CDR3 consists of 15 residues. This chain joins TRBV9 and TRBJ1-2; 9 nucleotides match TRBD1. Sequencing was performed on peripheral blood, taken on day 0 of AZD1222 vaccination. The source of this sequence is an adult in good health. CDR3 loop: CASSVARDREYGYTF. CDR3 nucleotide sequence: TGTGCCAGCAGCGTAGCCCGGGACAGGGAATATGGCTACACCTTC.